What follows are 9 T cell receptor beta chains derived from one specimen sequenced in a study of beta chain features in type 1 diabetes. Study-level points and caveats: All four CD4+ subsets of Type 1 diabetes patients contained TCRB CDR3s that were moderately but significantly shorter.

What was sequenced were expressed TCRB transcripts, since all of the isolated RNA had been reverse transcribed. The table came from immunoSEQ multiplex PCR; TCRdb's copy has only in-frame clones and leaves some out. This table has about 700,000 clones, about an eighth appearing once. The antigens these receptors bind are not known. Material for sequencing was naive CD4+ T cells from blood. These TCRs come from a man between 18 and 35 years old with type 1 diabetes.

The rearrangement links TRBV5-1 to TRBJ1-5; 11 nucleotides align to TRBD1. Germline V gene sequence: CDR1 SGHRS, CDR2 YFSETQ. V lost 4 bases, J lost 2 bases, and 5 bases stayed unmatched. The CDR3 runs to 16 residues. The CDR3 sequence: CASSPGQGAGNQPQHF. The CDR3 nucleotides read TGCGCCAGCAGCCCAGGACAGGGGGCGGGCAATCAGCCCCAGCATTTT.

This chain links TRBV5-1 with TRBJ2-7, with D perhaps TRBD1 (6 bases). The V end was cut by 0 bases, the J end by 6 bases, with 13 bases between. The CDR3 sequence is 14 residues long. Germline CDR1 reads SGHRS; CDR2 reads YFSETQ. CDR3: CASSLGTESPEQYF. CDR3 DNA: TGCGCCAGCAGCTTGGGGACAGAGTCCCCCGAGCAGTACTTC.

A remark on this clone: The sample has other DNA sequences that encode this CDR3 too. The CDR3: CASSPRGDTQYF. For the CDR3, the DNA is TGTGCCAGCAGCCCCCGAGGCGATACGCAGTATTTT. The V gene is TRBV7-6, the J gene TRBJ2-3; D is unresolved. V was clipped by 5 bases and J by 6 bases, with 9 bases between them. The germline V gene encodes CDR1 SGHVS and CDR2 FNYEAQ. This CDR3 comprises 12 residues.

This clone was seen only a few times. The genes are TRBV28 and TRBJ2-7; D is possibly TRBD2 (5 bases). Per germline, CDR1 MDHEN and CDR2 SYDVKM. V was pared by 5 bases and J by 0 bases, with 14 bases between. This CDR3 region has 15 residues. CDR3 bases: TGTGCCAGCAGTCCCCCGGGTGGGAGCTCCTACGAGCAGTACTTC. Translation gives CASSPPGGSSYEQYF. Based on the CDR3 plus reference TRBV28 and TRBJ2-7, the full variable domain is DVKVTQSSRYLVKRTGEKVFLECVQDMDHENMFWYRQDPGLGLRLIYFSYDVKMKEKGDIPEGYSVSREKKERFSLILESASTNQTSMYLCASSPPGGSSYEQYFGPGTRLTVT.

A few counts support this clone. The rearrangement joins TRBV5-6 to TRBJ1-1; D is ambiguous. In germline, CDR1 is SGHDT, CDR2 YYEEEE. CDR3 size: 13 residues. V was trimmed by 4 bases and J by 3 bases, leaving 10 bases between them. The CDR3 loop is CASSLDPHTEAFF. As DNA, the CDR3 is TGTGCCAGCAGCCTTGACCCCCACACTGAAGCTTTCTTT.

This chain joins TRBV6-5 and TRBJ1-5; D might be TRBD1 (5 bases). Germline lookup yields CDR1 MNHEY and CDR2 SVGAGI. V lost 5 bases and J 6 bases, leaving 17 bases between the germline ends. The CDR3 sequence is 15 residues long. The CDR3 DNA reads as TGTGCCAGCAGTCTTCAGATGGGGCACGGTCAGCCCCAGCATTTT. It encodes CASSLQMGHGQPQHF.

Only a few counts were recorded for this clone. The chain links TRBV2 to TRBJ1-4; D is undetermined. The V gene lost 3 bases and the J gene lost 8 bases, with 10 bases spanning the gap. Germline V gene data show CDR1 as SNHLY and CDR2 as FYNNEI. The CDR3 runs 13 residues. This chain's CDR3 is CASSEGPGEKLFF. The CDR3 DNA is TGTGCCAGCAGTGAGGGCCCTGGGGAAAAACTGTTTTTT.

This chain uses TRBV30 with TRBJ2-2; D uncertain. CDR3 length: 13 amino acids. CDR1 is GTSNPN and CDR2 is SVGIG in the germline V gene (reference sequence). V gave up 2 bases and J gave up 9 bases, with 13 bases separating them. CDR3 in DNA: TGTGCCTGGAGTTGGGGTGGCCCCCGGGAGCTGTTTTTT. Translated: CAWSWGGPRELFF.

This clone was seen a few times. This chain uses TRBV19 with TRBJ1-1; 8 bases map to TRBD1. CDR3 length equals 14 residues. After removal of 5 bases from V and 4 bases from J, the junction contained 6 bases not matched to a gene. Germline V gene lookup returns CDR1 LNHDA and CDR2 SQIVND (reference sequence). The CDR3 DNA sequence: TGTGCCAGTAGTGGATACAGGGGGACCACTGAAGCTTTCTTT. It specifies CASSGYRGTTEAFF.